The TCR beta chain under discussion was sequenced for a study of T-cell memory formation after mild COVID-19. As for the study in general: Across donors, TCR clusters were largely donor specific.

A 5'RACE reaction primed in the constant segment made cDNA libraries of TCR alpha and TCR beta, and these carried sample barcodes and UMIs. TCRdb re-called the 5' RACE reads with MiXCR, one entry per CDR3 protein. The sample holds 350,000 to 500,000 distinct CDR3 sequences, around a quarter seen once. About this clonotype: Its antigen remains unknown.

General observations from the study: Later expanders leaned CD4+, whereas day 15 to 85 contracting clones were balanced CD4/CD8. That cross-reactive memory joined was suggested by some responding clones appearing in pre-infection memory.

Trimming stripped 5 bases from V and 2 bases from J, with 15 bases between. The CDR3 consists of 15 residues. From germline, CDR1 is SGHVS and CDR2 FQNEAQ. The sequence was obtained from an adult woman who had mild COVID-19 (a few samples of this study predate the infection). Cell type and time point are not known. The V gene is TRBV7-8, the J gene TRBJ1-1; D is perhaps TRBD1 (5 bases). Sequenced sample: PBMCs or a T cell subset sorted from them (not recorded which). Here the CDR3 reads CASSLSGRENTEAFF. CDR3 coding DNA: TGTGCCAGCAGCCTAAGCGGCAGGGAAAACACTGAAGCTTTCTTT. The entire variable domain, with the rest obtained from reference TRBV7-8 and TRBJ1-1, is as follows: GAGVSQSPRYKVAKRGQDVALRCDPISGHVSLFWYQQALGQGPEFLTYFQNEAQLDKSGLPSDRFFAERPEGSVSTLKIQRTQQEDSAVYLCASSLSGRENTEAFFGQGTRLTVV.